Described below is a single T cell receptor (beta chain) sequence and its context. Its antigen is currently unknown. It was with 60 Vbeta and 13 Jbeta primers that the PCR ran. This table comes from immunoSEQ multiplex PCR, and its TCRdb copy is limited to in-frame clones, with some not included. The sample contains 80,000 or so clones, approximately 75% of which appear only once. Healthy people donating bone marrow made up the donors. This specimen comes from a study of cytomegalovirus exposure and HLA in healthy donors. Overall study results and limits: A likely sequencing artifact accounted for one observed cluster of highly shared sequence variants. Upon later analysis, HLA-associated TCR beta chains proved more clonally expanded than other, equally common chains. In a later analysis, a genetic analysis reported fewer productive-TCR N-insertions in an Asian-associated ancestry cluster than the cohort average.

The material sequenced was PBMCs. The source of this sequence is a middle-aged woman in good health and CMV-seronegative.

The CDR3 DNA is TGTGCCAGCAATGATGACAGGGTCGTCCACAATGAGCAGTTCTTC. Translating gives CASNDDRVVHNEQFF. The chain joins TRBV6-5 to TRBJ2-1; TRBD1 agrees at 7 bases. This CDR3 contains 15 residues. Trimming removed 7 bases from V and 5 bases from J; junction bases left unmatched: 11. The germline V gene has CDR1 MNHEY and CDR2 SVGAGI.